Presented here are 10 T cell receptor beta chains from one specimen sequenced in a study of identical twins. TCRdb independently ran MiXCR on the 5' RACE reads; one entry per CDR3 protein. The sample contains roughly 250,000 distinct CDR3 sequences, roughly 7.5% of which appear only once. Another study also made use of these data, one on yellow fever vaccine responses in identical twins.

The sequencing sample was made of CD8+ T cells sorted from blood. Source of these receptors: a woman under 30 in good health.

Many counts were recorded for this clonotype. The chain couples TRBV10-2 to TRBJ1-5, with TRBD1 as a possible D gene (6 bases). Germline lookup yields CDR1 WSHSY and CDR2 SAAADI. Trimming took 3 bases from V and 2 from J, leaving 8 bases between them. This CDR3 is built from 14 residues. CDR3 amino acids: CASSEPGGNQPQHF. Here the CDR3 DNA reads TGCGCCAGCAGTGAACCAGGGGGCAATCAGCCCCAGCATTTT.

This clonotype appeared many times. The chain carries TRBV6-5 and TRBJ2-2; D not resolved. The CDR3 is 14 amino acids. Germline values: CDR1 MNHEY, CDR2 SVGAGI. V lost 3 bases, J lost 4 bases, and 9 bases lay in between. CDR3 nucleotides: TGTGCCAGCAGTTATGGACGGAGCACCGGGGAGCTGTTTTTT. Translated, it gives CASSYGRSTGELFF.

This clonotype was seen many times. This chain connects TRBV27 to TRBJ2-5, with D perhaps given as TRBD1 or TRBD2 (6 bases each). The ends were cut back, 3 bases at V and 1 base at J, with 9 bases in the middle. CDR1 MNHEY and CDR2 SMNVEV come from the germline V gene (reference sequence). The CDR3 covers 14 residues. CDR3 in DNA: TGTGCCAGCAGTTTGGGGGGCTTCCAAGAGACCCAGTACTTC. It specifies CASSLGGFQETQYF.

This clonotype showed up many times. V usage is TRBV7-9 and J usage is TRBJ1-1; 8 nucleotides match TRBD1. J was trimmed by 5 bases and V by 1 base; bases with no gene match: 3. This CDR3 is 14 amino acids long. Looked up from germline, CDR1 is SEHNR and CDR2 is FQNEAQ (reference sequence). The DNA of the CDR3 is TGTGCCAGCAGCTTAGGACAGGGGTTTACTGAAGCTTTCTTT. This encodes CASSLGQGFTEAFF.

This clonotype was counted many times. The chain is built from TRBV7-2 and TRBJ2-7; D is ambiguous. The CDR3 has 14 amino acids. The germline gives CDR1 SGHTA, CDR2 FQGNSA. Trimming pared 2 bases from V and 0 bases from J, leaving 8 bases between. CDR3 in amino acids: CASSLSVSSYEQYV. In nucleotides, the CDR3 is TGTGCCAGCAGCTTATCGGTCAGCTCCTACGAGCAGTACGTC.

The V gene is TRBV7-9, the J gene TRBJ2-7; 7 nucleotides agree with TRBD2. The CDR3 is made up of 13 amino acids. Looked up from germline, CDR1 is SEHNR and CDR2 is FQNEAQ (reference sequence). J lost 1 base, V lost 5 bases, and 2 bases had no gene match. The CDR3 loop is CASSRGVSYEQYF. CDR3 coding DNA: TGTGCCAGCAGCCGGGGGGTATCCTACGAGCAGTACTTC.

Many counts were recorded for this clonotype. The CDR3 DNA reads as TGTGCCAGCACCTTGGACAGGGACACCGGGGAGCTGTTTTTT. Translated: CASTLDRDTGELFF. V is TRBV28 and J is TRBJ2-2; TRBD1 matches at 8 bases. CDR1 is MDHEN and CDR2 is SYDVKM in the germline V gene. V was pared by 7 bases and J by 3 bases, with 4 bases of the junction left unmatched. The CDR3 runs 14 residues. Full variable domain (missing parts from reference TRBV28 and TRBJ2-2): DVKVTQSSRYLVKRTGEKVFLECVQDMDHENMFWYRQDPGLGLRLIYFSYDVKMKEKGDIPEGYSVSREKKERFSLILESASTNQTSMYLCASTLDRDTGELFFGEGSRLTVL.

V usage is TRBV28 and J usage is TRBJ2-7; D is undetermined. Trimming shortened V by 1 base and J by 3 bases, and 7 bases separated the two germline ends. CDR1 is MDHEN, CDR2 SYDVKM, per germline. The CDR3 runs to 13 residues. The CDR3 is CASSLFGVYEQYF. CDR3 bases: TGTGCCAGCAGTTTATTTGGGGTCTACGAGCAGTACTTC.

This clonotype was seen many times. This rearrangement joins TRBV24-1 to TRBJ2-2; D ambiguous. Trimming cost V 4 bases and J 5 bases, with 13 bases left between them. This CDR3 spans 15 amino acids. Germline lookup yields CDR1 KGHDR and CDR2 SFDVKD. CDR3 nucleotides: TGTGCCACCAGTGACTCCCTTGACGGGACCGGGGAGCTGTTTTTT. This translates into CATSDSLDGTGELFF.

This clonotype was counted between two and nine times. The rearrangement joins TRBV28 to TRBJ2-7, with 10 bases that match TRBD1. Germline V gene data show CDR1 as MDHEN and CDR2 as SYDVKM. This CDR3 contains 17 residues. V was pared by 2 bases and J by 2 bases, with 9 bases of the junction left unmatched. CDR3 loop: CASSLADIGTGAYEQYF. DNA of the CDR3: TGTGCCAGCAGTTTAGCCGATATAGGGACAGGGGCCTACGAGCAGTACTTC.